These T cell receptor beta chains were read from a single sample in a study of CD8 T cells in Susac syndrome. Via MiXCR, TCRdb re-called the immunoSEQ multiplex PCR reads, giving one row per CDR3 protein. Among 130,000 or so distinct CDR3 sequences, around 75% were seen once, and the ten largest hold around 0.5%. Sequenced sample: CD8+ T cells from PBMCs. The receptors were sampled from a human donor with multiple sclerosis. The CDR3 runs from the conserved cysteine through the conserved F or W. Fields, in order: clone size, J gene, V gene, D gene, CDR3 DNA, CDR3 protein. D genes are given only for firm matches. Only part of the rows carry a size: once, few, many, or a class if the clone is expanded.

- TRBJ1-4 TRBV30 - TGTGCCTGGTCGGACACCCCTAATGAAAAACTGTTTTTT CAWSDTPNEKLFF
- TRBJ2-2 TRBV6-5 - TGTGCCAGCAGTTACTCTTTTTCTGGCTTACAGAACACCGGGGAGCTGTTTTTT CASSYSFSGLQNTGELFF
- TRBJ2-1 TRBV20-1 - TGCAGTCCGCGCCTAGCGAAGAAAAATGAGCAGTTCTTC CSPRLAKKNEQFF
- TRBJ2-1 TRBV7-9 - TGTGCCAGCAGCCAGCGGGACAGTCGACATGATGAGCAGTTCTTC CASSQRDSRHDEQFF
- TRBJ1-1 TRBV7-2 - TGTGCCAGCAGCCCCTTAGCGATCGGGTTGAACACTGAAGCTTTCTTT CASSPLAIGLNTEAFF
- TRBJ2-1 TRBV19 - TGTGCCAGTATCGCCGGGACTCCTTTCGTTGAGCAGTTCTTC CASIAGTPFVEQFF
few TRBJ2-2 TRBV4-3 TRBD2 TGCGCCAGCAGCCAACGGTTGAGCGGGAGCGCCGGGGAGCTGTTTTTT CASSQRLSGSAGELFF
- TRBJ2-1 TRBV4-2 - TGTGCCAGCAGCCCAGAAGGGCTAGGGAATGAGCAGTTCTTC CASSPEGLGNEQFF
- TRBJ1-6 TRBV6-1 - TGTGCCAGCAGTGAATTGGGCTCCTATAATTCACCCCTCCACTTT CASSELGSYNSPLHF
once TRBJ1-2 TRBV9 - TGTGCCAGCAGCGGCGAAAGGGACTACTATGGCTACACCTTC CASSGERDYYGYTF
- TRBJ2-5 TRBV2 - TGTGCCAGCAGTCTACTTAACGGCGGGGGCCTCCAAGAGACCCAGTACTTC CASSLLNGGGLQETQYF
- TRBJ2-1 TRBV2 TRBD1 TGTGCCAGCGAGGGGGGACAGGGATTATTGTACAATGAGCAGTTCTTC CASEGGQGLLYNEQFF
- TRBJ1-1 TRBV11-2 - TGTGCCAGCAGCTTAGGGCCCGGGGCCGGGGACACTGAAGCTTTCTTT CASSLGPGAGDTEAFF
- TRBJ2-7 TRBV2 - TGTGCCAGCAGTGAGGATCCGAGCTCCTACGAGCAGTACTTC CASSEDPSSYEQYF
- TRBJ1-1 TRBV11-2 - TGTGCCAGCAGCTTGAGCACTGAAGCTTTCTTT CASSLSTEAFF
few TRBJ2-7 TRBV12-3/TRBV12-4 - TGTGCCAGCAGTTTAGGAGTCGAGCAGTACTTC CASSLGVEQYF
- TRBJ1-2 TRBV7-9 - TGTGCCAGCAGCTTAGTTCTGGGAAACTATGGCTACACCTTC CASSLVLGNYGYTF
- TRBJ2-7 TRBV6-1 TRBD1 TGTGCCAGCGAAGCCGATGGGACAGTCCTATACGAGCAGTACTTC CASEADGTVLYEQYF
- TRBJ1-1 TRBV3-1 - TGTGCCAGCAGCCAAGGTCCGTACATCGAGATTTTGAACACTGAAGCTTTCTTT CASSQGPYIEILNTEAFF